Reported below is one TCR beta chain. Its antigen remains unidentified. Base qualities are not provided; no much larger clone lies one nucleotide away. Other DNA variants within this sample encode the same CDR3. The data are from a study of beta chain features in type 1 diabetes (dated by TCRdb to about 2018). Background on the whole study: No differences in mean age, gender distribution, total cell number or subset yield were found between patients and healthy donors. A total of over 90,000,000 sorted cells were examined across all samples, and a strong correlation was observed between cell number per subset and RNA yield. In the study, TCRB repertoires of sorted circulating CD4+ T cell subsets from recently diagnosed type 1 diabetes patients were compared with those of matched healthy donors. Regulatory and stem cell-like memory subsets were obtained from only 8 patients and roughly eight healthy donors, while naive and central memory subsets were obtained from all 30 or so donors. Results and caveats for the whole study, not just this receptor: Patients with type 1 diabetes made fewer insertions and deleted more nucleotides at VDJ recombination sites, implying thymic rearrangement abnormalities. Only small numbers of individuals were included in the HLA sub-analyses, which left unresolved whether HLA type had any influence on TCRB rearrangement. PCR may preferentially amplify shorter templates, but because patient and control samples were amplified and corrected together, any resulting skew would affect both groups equally. The naive, central memory and regulatory TCRB repertoires appeared to resemble one another more closely among patients than among healthy donors. Because cDNA was sequenced instead of genomic DNA, highly expressing activated cells could be over-represented, though the groups showed no difference in activation or CD3 levels. Type 1 diabetes patients showed a moderate but significant shortening of TCRB CDR3 length in all four CD4+ subsets.

A single peripheral blood draw of about 116 mL on average was collected from each donor into heparinised tubes. Naive, central memory, regulatory and stem cell-like memory CD4+ T cells were sorted on a BD FACSAria II using a panel including CD45RO, CCR7, CD25, CD127, CD95 and CD27. A purity above 95% was achieved for all sorted populations. PBMCs were isolated immediately by Lymphoprep density gradient centrifugation and stained directly without culture. So that batch effects would be minimized, each experiment stained and sorted samples in pairs, pairing one healthy donor with one patient. Germline trimming: 10 bases from V, 1 base from J; junction bases outside gene matches: 2. The CDR3 runs 12 residues from the cysteine to the phenylalanine. Left in the record is the CDR3 DNA by itself, 36 bases read in frame from the first base. CDR1 is given as SNHLY and CDR2 as FYNNEI, both from the germline V gene.

The entire amount of isolated RNA was reverse transcribed using the High Capacity cDNA Reverse Transcription Kit, so the sequenced TCRB transcripts were expressed ones. Naive, central memory and regulatory T cell samples underwent deep immunoSEQ sequencing, averaging around 3.7 million total reads per sample. Sorted cells were lysed in RLT buffer, and RNA was extracted using DNase-treated RNeasy Micro or Mini kits according to cell number. To prevent cross-contamination, each cell subset was processed individually, whereas patient and healthy donor samples were processed jointly. The immunoSEQ multiplex PCR was used to amplify TCRB sequences from cDNA, yielding 87-bp fragments that span the CDR3 region. Amplicons were sequenced on the Illumina HiSeq platform. For the original study's pipeline: Synthetic template baselines were used to correct PCR bias computationally, reads within Hamming distance 2 were collapsed together, and singletons that could not be merged were discarded. Reads were aligned against IMGT to assign V, D and J genes, CDR3 length and insertions or deletions at six rearrangement sites. Within each subset, clonotype counts were normalized to the number of sorted cells before true diversity and Gini coefficients were calculated with the tcR R package. The overlap coefficient, calculated on TCRB nucleotide sequences, was used to measure repertoire sharing. Here the immuneACCESS table is served through TCRdb, limited to in-frame sequences with V and J called. Missing clones are a known gap in these copies; in checked studies unresolved V genes cover under half, and the rest lacks a known reason. Clone size and the V and J calls come from that table; the DNA yielded D and trimming. This sample is represented by about 220,000 clones; approximately 10% of them were singletons. In total, the top ten clones hold roughly 1.3% of the sample.

The rearranged segments are TRBV2 and TRBJ2-3; 7 central bases correspond to TRBD1. This receptor was obtained from a man aged 18-30 years in good health. Sequencing input: central memory CD4+ T cells from blood. In nucleotide form, the sequence is TGTGCCACAGACAGGGGCACAGATACGCAGTATTTT. The translation is CATDRGTDTQYF.